Below, one T cell receptor (beta chain) is given with its context. These data come from a study of blood T cell repertoires in COVID-19. Overall study: Material from acute and convalescent COVID-19 was sourced from the United States, Italy and Spain. From T cells, B-cell-depleted T cells, or PBMCs came the material, which was cDNA or gDNA.

As handled by the study authors: Amplification from reference gene primers served as the basis for estimated nucleated cell counts. The repertoire was sequenced with immunoSEQ multiplex PCR; TCRdb's copy has only in-frame clones and lacks some. V and J calls and clone size are copied from that table; D and trimming were computed from the DNA. Among about 360,000 clones, around 87% were seen once, and the ten largest hold around 3%. The CDR3 consists of 16 residues. Trimming shortened V by 3 bases and J by 0 bases, and 12 bases separated the two germline ends. Germline-derived CDR1 and CDR2 are MNHEY and SVGAGI.

What was sequenced was peripheral blood. This chain uses TRBV6-5 with TRBJ2-1, with D hard to call. The clonotype comes from a human donor in a cohort sampled during active COVID-19. The CDR3 bases are TGTGCCAGCAGTTATAGTATAACGAGCTCCTACAATGAGCAGTTCTTC. This codes for CASSYSITSSYNEQFF.